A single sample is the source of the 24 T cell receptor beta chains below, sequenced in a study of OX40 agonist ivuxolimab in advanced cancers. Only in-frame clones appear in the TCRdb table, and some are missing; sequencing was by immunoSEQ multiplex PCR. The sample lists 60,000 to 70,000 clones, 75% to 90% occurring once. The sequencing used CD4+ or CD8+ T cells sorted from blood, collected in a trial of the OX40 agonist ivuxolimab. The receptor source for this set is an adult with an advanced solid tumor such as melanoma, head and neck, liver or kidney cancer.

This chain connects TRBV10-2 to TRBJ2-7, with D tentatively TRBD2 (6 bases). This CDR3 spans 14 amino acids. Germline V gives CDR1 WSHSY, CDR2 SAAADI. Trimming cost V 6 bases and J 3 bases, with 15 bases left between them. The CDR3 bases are TGCGCCAGCAGCCTTGGAGGGGCGCGCTACGAGCAGTACTTC. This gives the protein CASSLGGARYEQYF.

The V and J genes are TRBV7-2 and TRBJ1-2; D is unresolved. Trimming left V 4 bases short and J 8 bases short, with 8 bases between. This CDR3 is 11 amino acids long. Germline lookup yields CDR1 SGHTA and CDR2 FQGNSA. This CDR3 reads CASSSLLGYTF. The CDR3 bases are TGTGCCAGCAGCTCCCTGCTGGGCTACACCTTC.

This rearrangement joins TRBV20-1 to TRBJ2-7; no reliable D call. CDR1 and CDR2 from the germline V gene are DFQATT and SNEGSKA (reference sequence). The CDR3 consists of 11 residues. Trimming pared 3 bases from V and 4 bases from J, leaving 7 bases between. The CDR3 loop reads CSARMPYEQYF. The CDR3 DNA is TGCAGTGCTAGGATGCCATACGAGCAGTACTTC.

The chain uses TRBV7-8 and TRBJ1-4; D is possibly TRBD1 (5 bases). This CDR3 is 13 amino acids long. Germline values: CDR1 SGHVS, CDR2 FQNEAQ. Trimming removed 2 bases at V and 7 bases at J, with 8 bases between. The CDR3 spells CASSLTDSEKLFF. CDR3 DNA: TGTGCCAGCAGCTTAACTGACAGTGAAAAACTGTTTTTT.

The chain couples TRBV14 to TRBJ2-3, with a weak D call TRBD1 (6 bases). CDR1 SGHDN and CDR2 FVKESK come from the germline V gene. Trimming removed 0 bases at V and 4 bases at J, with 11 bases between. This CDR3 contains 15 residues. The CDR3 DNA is TGTGCCAGCAGCCAAGATAGGGGGTCGGCAGATACGCAGTATTTT. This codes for CASSQDRGSADTQYF.

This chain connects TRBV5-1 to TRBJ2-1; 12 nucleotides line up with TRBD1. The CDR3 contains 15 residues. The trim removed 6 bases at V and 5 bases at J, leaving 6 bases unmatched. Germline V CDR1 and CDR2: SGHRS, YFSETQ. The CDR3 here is CASNSGQGAHNEQFF. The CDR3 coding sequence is TGCGCCAGCAACTCGGGACAGGGGGCCCACAATGAGCAGTTCTTC.

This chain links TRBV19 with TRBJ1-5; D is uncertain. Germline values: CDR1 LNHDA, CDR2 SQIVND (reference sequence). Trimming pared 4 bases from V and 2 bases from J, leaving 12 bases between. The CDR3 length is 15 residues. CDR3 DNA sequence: TGTGCCAGTAGTACGGGCCCACTTGGCAATCAGCCCCAGCATTTT. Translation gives CASSTGPLGNQPQHF. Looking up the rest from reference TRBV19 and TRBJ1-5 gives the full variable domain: DGGITQSPKYLFRKEGQNVTLSCEQNLNHDAMYWYRQDPGQGLRLIYYSQIVNDFQKGDIAEGYSVSREKKESFPLTVTSAQKNPTAFYLCASSTGPLGNQPQHFGDGTRLSIL.

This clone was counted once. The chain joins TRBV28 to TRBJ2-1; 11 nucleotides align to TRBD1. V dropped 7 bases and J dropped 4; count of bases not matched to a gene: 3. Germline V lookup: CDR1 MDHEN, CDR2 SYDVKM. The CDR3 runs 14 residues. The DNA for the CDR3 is TGTGCCAGCACGGGGACAGGGGGTTACAATGAGCAGTTCTTC. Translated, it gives CASTGTGGYNEQFF.

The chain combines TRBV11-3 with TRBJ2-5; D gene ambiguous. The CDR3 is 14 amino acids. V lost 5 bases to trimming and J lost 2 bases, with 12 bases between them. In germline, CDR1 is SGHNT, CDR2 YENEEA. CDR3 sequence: CASSQLADQETQYF. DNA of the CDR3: TGTGCCAGCAGCCAGCTGGCAGATCAAGAGACCCAGTACTTC.

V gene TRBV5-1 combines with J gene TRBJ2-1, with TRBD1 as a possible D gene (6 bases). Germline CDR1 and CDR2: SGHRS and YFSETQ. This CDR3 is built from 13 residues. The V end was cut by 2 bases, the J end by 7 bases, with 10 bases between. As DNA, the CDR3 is TGCGCCAGCAGCTTAGACAGGCCGAATGAGCAGTTCTTC. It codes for CASSLDRPNEQFF. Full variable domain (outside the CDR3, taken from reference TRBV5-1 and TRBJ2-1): KAGVTQTPRYLIKTRGQQVTLSCSPISGHRSVSWYQQTPGQGLQFLFEYFSETQRNKGNFPGRFSGRQFSNSRSEMNVSTLELGDSALYLCASSLDRPNEQFFGPGTRLTVL.

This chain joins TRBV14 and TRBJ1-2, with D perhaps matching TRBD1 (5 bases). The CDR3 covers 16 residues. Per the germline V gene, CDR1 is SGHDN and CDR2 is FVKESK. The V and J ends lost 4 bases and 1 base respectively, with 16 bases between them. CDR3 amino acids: CASSRYRQPLNYGYTF. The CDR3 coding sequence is TGTGCCAGCAGCCGTTACAGACAGCCCCTTAACTATGGCTACACCTTC. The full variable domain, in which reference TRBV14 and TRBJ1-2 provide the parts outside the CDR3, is EAGVTQFPSHSVIEKGQTVTLRCDPISGHDNLYWYRRVMGKEIKFLLHFVKESKQDESGMPNNRFLAERTGGTYSTLKVQPAELEDSGVYFCASSRYRQPLNYGYTFGSGTRLTVV.

The CDR3 sequence: CASRPTGGESTEAFF. Here the CDR3 DNA reads TGTGCCAGCAGACCCACAGGGGGAGAGAGCACTGAAGCTTTCTTT. This rearrangement joins TRBV6-5 to TRBJ1-1; 8 bases align to TRBD1. Germline lookup yields CDR1 MNHEY and CDR2 SVGAGI. V was clipped by 6 bases and J by 4 bases; unmatched bases: 10. The CDR3 sequence is 15 residues long.

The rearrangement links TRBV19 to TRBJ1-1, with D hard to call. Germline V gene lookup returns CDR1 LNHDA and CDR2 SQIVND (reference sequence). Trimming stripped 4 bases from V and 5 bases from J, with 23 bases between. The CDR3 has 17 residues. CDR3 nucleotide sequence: TGTGCCAGTAGTAGAGGAACCCGACGGACGGGAAGGACTGAAGCTTTCTTT. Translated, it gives CASSRGTRRTGRTEAFF.

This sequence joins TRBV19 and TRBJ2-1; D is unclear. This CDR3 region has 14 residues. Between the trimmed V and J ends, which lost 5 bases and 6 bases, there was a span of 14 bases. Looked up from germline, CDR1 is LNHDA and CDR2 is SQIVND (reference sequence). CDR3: CASSGVFERNEQFF. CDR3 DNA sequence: TGTGCCAGTAGTGGGGTTTTTGAACGCAATGAGCAGTTCTTC.

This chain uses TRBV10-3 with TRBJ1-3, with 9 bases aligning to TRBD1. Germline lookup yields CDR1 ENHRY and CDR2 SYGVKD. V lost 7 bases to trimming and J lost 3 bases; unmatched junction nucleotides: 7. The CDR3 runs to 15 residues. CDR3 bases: TGTGCCATCATGCGGACAGGGGATCGTGGAAACACCATATATTTT. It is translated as CAIMRTGDRGNTIYF.

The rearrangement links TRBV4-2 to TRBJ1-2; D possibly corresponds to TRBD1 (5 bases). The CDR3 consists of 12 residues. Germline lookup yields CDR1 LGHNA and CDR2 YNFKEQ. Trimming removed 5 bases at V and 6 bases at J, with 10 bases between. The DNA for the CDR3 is TGTGCCAGCAGCACGGGACTGGATGGCTACACCTTC. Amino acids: CASSTGLDGYTF.

CDR3 protein: CASGLGDFSYEQYF. CDR3 sequence (DNA): TGTGCCAGCGGTCTTGGGGACTTCTCCTACGAGCAGTACTTC. J is TRBJ2-7 and V is TRBV2, with D possibly TRBD2 on 6 matching bases. The germline V and J ends were trimmed by 8 bases and 0 bases, with 14 bases remaining between them. The germline V gene encodes CDR1 SNHLY and CDR2 FYNNEI. The CDR3 runs 14 residues.

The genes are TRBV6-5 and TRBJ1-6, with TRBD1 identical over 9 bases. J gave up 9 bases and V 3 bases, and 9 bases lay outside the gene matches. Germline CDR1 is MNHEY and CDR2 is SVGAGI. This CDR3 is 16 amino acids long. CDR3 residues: CASSYVGTGRGSPLHF. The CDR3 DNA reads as TGTGCCAGCAGTTATGTCGGGACAGGGCGCGGTTCACCCCTCCACTTT.

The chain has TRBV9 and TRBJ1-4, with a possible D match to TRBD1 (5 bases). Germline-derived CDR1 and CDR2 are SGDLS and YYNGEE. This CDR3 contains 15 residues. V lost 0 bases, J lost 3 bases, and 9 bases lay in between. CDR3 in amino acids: CASSVEIGANEKLFF. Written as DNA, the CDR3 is TGTGCCAGCAGCGTAGAGATAGGGGCTAATGAAAAACTGTTTTTT.

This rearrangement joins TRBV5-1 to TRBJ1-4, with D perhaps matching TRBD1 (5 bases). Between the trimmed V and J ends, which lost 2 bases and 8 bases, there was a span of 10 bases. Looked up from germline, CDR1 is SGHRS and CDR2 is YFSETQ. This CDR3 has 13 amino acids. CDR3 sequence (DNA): TGCGCCAGCAGCTTAAGAGAGGGGGAAAAACTGTTTTTT. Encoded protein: CASSLREGEKLFF.

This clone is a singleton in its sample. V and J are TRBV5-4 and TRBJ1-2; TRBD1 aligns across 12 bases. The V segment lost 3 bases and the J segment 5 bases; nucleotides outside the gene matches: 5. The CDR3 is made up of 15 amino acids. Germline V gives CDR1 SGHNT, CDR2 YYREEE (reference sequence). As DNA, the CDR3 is TGTGCCAGCAGCTCGGGACAGGGGGCCCTTTATGGCTACACCTTC. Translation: CASSSGQGALYGYTF.

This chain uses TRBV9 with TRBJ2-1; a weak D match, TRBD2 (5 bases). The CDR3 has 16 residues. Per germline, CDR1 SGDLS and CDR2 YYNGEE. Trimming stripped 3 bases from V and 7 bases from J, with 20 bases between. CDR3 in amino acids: CASSGSFRGFENEQFF. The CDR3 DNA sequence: TGTGCCAGCAGCGGCAGCTTCCGGGGATTCGAAAATGAGCAGTTCTTC.

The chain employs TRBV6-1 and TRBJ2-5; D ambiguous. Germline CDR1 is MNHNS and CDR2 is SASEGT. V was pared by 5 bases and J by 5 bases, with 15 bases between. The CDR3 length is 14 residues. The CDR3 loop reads CASSRTRSRETQYF. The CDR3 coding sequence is TGTGCCAGCAGTAGGACGAGGTCCCGGGAGACCCAGTACTTC.

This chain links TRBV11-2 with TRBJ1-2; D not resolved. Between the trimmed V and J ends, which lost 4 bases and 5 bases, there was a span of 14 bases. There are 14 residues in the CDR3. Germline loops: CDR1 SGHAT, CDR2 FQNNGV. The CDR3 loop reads CASSSAVMEYGYTF. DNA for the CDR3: TGTGCCAGCAGCTCCGCCGTGATGGAGTATGGCTACACCTTC. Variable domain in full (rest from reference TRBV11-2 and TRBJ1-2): EAGVAQSPRYKIIEKRQSVAFWCNPISGHATLYWYQQILGQGPKLLIQFQNNGVVDDSQLPKDRFSAERLKGVDSTLKIQPAKLEDSAVYLCASSSAVMEYGYTFGSGTRLTVV.